This T cell receptor beta chain was recorded in a study of shared clonotypes between healthy human individuals. Study-level information: Three plates were used per donor for CD4 naive, three for CD4 memory, two for CD8 naive and one for CD8 memory.

To note about this clone: What it binds is not known.

V shed 5 bases and J 4 bases; nucleotides not matched to a gene: 11. Germline V gene data show CDR1 as LNHNV and CDR2 as YYDKDF (reference sequence). This CDR3 is built from 15 residues. Findings of the study overall: Few donors restricted represented genetic and exposure-history diversity.

Every donor, a Caucasian adult, lived in Nashville, Tennessee. Generated by immunoSEQ multiplex PCR, the TCRdb table keeps only in-frame clones and is missing some. Of about 380,000 clones in the sample, 90% to 97% were seen once. The clonotype was recovered from a young man in good health. The chain joins TRBV15 to TRBJ2-7; 7 bases are shared with TRBD1. The sample was memory CD8+ T cells sorted from blood. Subset described: CD45RO+ cells pooled with CCR7-negative TemRA cells. The DNA for the CDR3 is TGTGCCACCAGCGTCACACAGGGGCCAGCTTACGAGCAGTACTTC. Its translation: CATSVTQGPAYEQYF.